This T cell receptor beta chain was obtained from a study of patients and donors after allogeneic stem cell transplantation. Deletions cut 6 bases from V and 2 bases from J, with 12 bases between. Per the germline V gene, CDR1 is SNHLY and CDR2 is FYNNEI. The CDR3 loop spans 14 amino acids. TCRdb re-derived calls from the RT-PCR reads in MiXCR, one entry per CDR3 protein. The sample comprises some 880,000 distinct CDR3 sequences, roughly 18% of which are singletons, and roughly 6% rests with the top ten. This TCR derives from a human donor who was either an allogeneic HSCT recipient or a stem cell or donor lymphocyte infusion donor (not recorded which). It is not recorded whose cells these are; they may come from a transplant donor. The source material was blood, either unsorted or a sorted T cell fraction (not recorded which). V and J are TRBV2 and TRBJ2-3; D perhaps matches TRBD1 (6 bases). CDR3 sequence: CASSPQGYTDTQYF. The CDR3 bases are TGTGCCAGCAGCCCACAGGGTTACACAGATACGCAGTATTTT.